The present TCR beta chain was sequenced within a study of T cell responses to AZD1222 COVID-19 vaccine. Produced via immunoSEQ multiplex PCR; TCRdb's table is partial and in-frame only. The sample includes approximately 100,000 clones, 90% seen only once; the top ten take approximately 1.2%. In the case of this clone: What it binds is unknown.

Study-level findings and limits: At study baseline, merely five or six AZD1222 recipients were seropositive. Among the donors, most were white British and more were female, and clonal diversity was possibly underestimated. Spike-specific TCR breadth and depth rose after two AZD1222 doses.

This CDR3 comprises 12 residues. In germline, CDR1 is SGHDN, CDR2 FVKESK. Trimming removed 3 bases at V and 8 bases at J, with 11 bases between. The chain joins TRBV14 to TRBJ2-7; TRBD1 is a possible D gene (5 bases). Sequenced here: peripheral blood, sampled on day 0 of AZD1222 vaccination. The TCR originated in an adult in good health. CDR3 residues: CASSQTDTKQYF. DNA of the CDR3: TGTGCCAGCAGCCAGACAGATACGAAGCAGTACTTC.